This entry features one T cell receptor beta chain sequence. What it recognizes is unknown. This specimen belongs to a study of neoadjuvant anti-PD-1 for oral cavity cancer. Background on the study: Patients without progression received a fourth nivolumab dose around day 43, then surgical resection on days 50-56.

This CDR3 has 18 residues. Trimming took off 3 bases at V and 2 bases at J, with 20 bases between the two ends. Per germline, CDR1 SGHNT and CDR2 YENEEA. The table came from immunoSEQ multiplex PCR; TCRdb's copy has only in-frame clones and leaves some out. The sample records about 14,000 clones, about 70% being singletons. Specified time point: after neoadjuvant nivolumab, at surgical resection. Study-wide findings and caveats: Only a few patients per response group were TCR-analyzed; validation needed. PBMC Gini-index clonality exceeded responders' in non-responders post-nivolumab. Higher pretreatment blood Treg/Th17 ratios correlated with higher pretreatment blood and lower post-treatment tumor TCRbeta clonality.

This chain joins TRBV11-3 and TRBJ2-1; the D gene is possibly TRBD2 (6 bases). This TCR was recovered from a person aged 35-79 years with oral cavity squamous cell carcinoma. This specimen consisted of PBMCs, obtained after nivolumab (anti-PD-1) treatment. The CDR3 nucleotides are TGTGCCAGCAGCTTTTCGTATGGAGGTAGCGGCACCTACAATGAGCAGTTCTTC. As protein: CASSFSYGGSGTYNEQFF.